This T cell receptor beta chain was sequenced during a study of blood T cell repertoires in COVID-19. Background on the study: Sites across the United States, Italy and Spain contributed samples from acute and convalescent COVID-19. The cDNA or gDNA used as material had been derived from T cells, B-cell-depleted T cells, or PBMCs.

Assay used: immunoSEQ multiplex PCR; TCRdb lists only in-frame clones, some missing. The repertoire has approximately 16,000 clones, around 83% of them found once; the top ten carry over 20%. Trimming cost V 6 bases and J 7 bases; bases outside gene matches: 5. The CDR3 consists of 13 residues. Germline V CDR1 and CDR2: SGHTA, FQGNSA. This clone has just a few counts. The source is an elderly man with active or convalescent COVID-19. The chain joins TRBV7-2 to TRBJ1-1, with 10 positions matching TRBD1. The source material was peripheral blood. The CDR3 nucleotides are TGTGCCAGCAGTCTGGGACAGGGGCGTGAAGCTTTCTTT. It yields the protein CASSLGQGREAFF. Full variable domain (missing parts from reference TRBV7-2 and TRBJ1-1): GAGVSQSPSNKVTEKGKDVELRCDPISGHTALYWYRQSLGQGLEFLIYFQGNSAPDKSGLPSDRFSAERTGGSVSTLTIQRTQQEDSAVYLCASSLGQGREAFFGQGTRLTVV.